This is a list of T cell receptor beta chains from one sample in a study of Ad26.COV2.S vaccination and SARS-CoV-2 variants. The method was immunoSEQ multiplex PCR; TCRdb's version includes in-frame clones alone and lacks a portion of them. Altogether about 100,000 clones are present, 60% to 85% being singletons, with the ten largest covering 17%. This specimen was peripheral blood, taken after recovery from COVID-19. The receptors stem from a human donor who had recovered from COVID-19. CDR3s include the opening cysteine and the closing phenylalanine or tryptophan. D genes are given only for firm matches. Clone size appears in some rows only: once, few, many, or a class for an expanded clone.

size: -
J: TRBJ1-1
D: -
length: 11
V: TRBV6-5
CDR3: CAGGMNTEAFF
DNA: TGTGCCGGAGGTATGAACACTGAAGCTTTCTTT

size: -
J: TRBJ2-3
D: -
length: 12
V: TRBV3-1/TRBV3-2
CDR3: CASSQDSSTQYF
DNA: TGTGCCAGCAGCCAAGATTCCTCAACGCAGTATTTT

size: -
J: TRBJ2-3
D: TRBD2
length: 15
V: TRBV15
CDR3: CATSRTSGGTDTQYF
DNA: TGTGCCACCAGCAGGACTAGCGGGGGCACAGATACGCAGTATTTT

size: -
J: TRBJ2-7
D: -
length: 13
V: TRBV29-1
CDR3: CSVIERSGYEQYF
DNA: TGCAGCGTTATTGAGAGGAGCGGCTACGAGCAGTACTTC

size: -
J: TRBJ1-1
D: -
length: 14
V: TRBV3-1/TRBV3-2
CDR3: CASSQDSVNTEAFF
DNA: TGTGCCAGCAGCCAAGATAGCGTGAACACTGAAGCTTTCTTT

size: -
J: TRBJ2-4
D: -
length: 11
V: TRBV19
CDR3: CASSVGGREYF
DNA: TGTGCCAGTAGTGTTGGCGGCCGCGAGTACTTC

size: once
J: TRBJ1-1
D: -
length: 15
V: TRBV27
CDR3: CASSPTDGRKTEAFF
DNA: TGTGCCAGCAGTCCCACGGACGGAAGGAAGACTGAAGCTTTCTTT

size: -
J: TRBJ1-1
D: TRBD1
length: 13
V: TRBV5-1
CDR3: CASSFQGDTEAFF
DNA: TGCGCCAGCAGCTTCCAGGGGGACACTGAAGCTTTCTTT

size: once
J: TRBJ1-1
D: TRBD1
length: 14
V: TRBV27
CDR3: CASRRTGGEGEAFF
DNA: TGTGCCAGCAGGCGGACAGGGGGCGAGGGTGAAGCTTTCTTT

size: -
J: TRBJ2-3
D: -
length: 14
V: TRBV6-4
CDR3: CASRQSYSTDTQYF
DNA: TGTGCCAGCCGCCAGAGCTATAGCACAGATACGCAGTATTTT

size: -
J: TRBJ1-4
D: TRBD1
length: 14
V: TRBV30
CDR3: CASTEGAVGEKLFF
DNA: TGTGCCTCTACTGAGGGGGCAGTAGGGGAAAAACTGTTTTTT

size: -
J: TRBJ2-3
D: -
length: 17
V: TRBV21-1
CDR3: CASTRISTGRNTDTQYF
DNA: TGTGCCAGCACCAGAATTTCAACGGGCCGGAACACAGATACGCAGTATTTT

size: -
J: TRBJ2-6
D: -
length: 15
V: TRBV11-3
CDR3: CASSFTGTGANVLTF
DNA: TGTGCCAGCAGCTTTACAGGGACTGGGGCCAACGTCCTGACTTTC

size: few
J: TRBJ1-1
D: -
length: 15
V: TRBV15
CDR3: CATSREKTMNTEAFF
DNA: TGTGCCACCAGCAGAGAAAAGACCATGAACACTGAAGCTTTCTTT

size: -
J: TRBJ2-2
D: TRBD2
length: 14
V: TRBV23-1
CDR3: CASSHWGGTGELFF
DNA: TGCGCCAGCAGTCACTGGGGAGGGACCGGGGAGCTGTTTTTT

size: -
J: TRBJ1-1
D: -
length: 15
V: TRBV9
CDR3: CASSVGDLRVTEAFF
DNA: TGTGCCAGCAGCGTAGGGGACCTCAGGGTTACTGAAGCTTTCTTT

size: -
J: TRBJ1-2
D: TRBD1
length: 16
V: TRBV28
CDR3: CASKRGPGQGGWGYTF
DNA: TGTGCCAGCAAACGGGGCCCGGGACAGGGGGGCTGGGGCTACACCTTC

size: -
J: TRBJ2-1
D: -
length: 14
V: TRBV6-1
CDR3: CASSIGSSGDEQFF
DNA: TGTGCCAGCAGCATCGGGTCCTCGGGGGATGAGCAGTTCTTC

size: once
J: TRBJ2-6
D: TRBD2
length: 19
V: TRBV27
CDR3: CASSLNLAGGPSGANVLTF
DNA: TGTGCCAGCAGTTTGAACCTAGCGGGGGGGCCCTCTGGGGCCAACGTCCTGACTTTC

size: -
J: TRBJ1-4
D: -
length: 14
V: TRBV6-5
CDR3: CASSRAATNEKLFF
DNA: TGTGCCAGCAGTAGGGCCGCAACTAATGAAAAACTGTTTTTT

size: -
J: TRBJ1-3
D: -
length: 15
V: TRBV6-6
CDR3: CASSSGGPNGNTIYF
DNA: TGTGCCAGCAGCTCCGGTGGACCGAACGGAAACACCATATATTTT

size: -
J: TRBJ1-4
D: -
length: 18
V: TRBV4-3
CDR3: CASSQNPQGTPTNEKLFF
DNA: TGCGCCAGCAGCCAAAATCCCCAAGGGACCCCAACTAATGAAAAACTGTTTTTT

size: -
J: TRBJ1-1
D: -
length: 14
V: TRBV6-7
CDR3: CASSYPLGGTEAFF
DNA: TGTGCCAGCAGTTACCCCCTCGGCGGCACTGAAGCTTTCTTT

size: once
J: TRBJ1-1
D: -
length: 14
V: TRBV11-2
CDR3: CASSLAVGNTEAFF
DNA: TGTGCCAGCAGCTTAGCGGTGGGGAACACTGAAGCTTTCTTT

size: -
J: TRBJ2-7
D: -
length: 16
V: TRBV28
CDR3: CASSLFSGTAVYEQYF
DNA: TGTGCCAGCAGTTTGTTTTCCGGGACGGCGGTCTACGAGCAGTACTTC

size: -
J: TRBJ1-1
D: -
length: 11
V: TRBV29-1
CDR3: CSGALNTEAFF
DNA: TGCAGCGGTGCCCTGAACACTGAAGCTTTCTTT

size: -
J: TRBJ1-4
D: TRBD1
length: 16
V: TRBV4-1
CDR3: CASSQINGQGGEKLFF
DNA: TGCGCCAGCAGCCAAATAAATGGACAGGGTGGTGAAAAACTGTTTTTT

size: -
J: TRBJ1-1
D: -
length: 15
V: TRBV28
CDR3: CASSSPQVPYTEAFF
DNA: TGTGCCAGCAGTTCCCCACAGGTCCCTTACACTGAAGCTTTCTTT

size: -
J: TRBJ1-2
D: TRBD1
length: 16
V: TRBV4-1
CDR3: CASSQTGTASLYGYTF
DNA: TGCGCCAGCAGCCAAACGGGGACAGCCTCCCTGTATGGCTACACCTTC

size: -
J: TRBJ1-6
D: -
length: 15
V: TRBV5-1
CDR3: CASSPEPQVNSPLHF
DNA: TGCGCCAGCAGCCCAGAGCCTCAGGTCAATTCACCCCTCCACTTT

size: -
J: TRBJ2-7
D: TRBD1
length: 14
V: TRBV19
CDR3: CASSIPGQGYEQYF
DNA: TGTGCCAGTAGTATTCCGGGACAGGGGTACGAGCAGTACTTC

size: -
J: TRBJ2-2
D: TRBD2
length: 13
V: TRBV12-3/TRBV12-4
CDR3: CASSPGGGGELFF
DNA: TGTGCCAGCAGCCCCGGGGGGGGCGGGGAGCTGTTTTTT

size: -
J: TRBJ1-1
D: -
length: 14
V: TRBV19
CDR3: CASSGQEINTEAFF
DNA: TGTGCCAGTAGTGGCCAGGAGATAAACACTGAAGCTTTCTTT

size: -
J: TRBJ1-4
D: -
length: 13
V: TRBV12-3/TRBV12-4
CDR3: CASYEGPNEKLFF
DNA: TGTGCCAGCTATGAAGGGCCGAATGAAAAACTGTTTTTT

size: -
J: TRBJ2-5
D: -
length: 13
V: TRBV2
CDR3: CASSERGAETQYF
DNA: TGTGCCAGCAGTGAAAGAGGGGCTGAGACCCAGTACTTC

size: -
J: TRBJ2-3
D: -
length: 18
V: TRBV28
CDR3: CASSSPQGNVLGTDTQYF
DNA: TGTGCCAGCAGTTCTCCTCAGGGGAACGTGCTAGGCACAGATACGCAGTATTTT

size: -
J: TRBJ1-2
D: -
length: 15
V: TRBV9
CDR3: CASSVDRQANYGYTF
DNA: TGTGCCAGCAGCGTAGATAGACAGGCTAACTATGGCTACACCTTC

size: -
J: TRBJ2-3
D: -
length: 13
V: TRBV28
CDR3: CASRWQFTDTQYF
DNA: TGTGCCAGCAGATGGCAGTTCACAGATACGCAGTATTTT

size: -
J: TRBJ2-7
D: -
length: 13
V: TRBV19
CDR3: CASSIGRVYEQYF
DNA: TGTGCCAGTAGTATCGGGCGGGTCTACGAGCAGTACTTC

size: -
J: TRBJ2-3
D: -
length: 13
V: TRBV7-3
CDR3: CASSVQGTDTQYF
DNA: TGTGCCAGCAGCGTACAGGGCACAGATACGCAGTATTTT